Below are 9 T cell receptor beta chains sequenced from a single sample in a study of blood T cell repertoires in COVID-19 (dated by TCRdb to 2018 to 2021). Libraries were prepared through the immunoSEQ multiplex PCR assay. Imported from immuneACCESS, the table was reduced by TCRdb to in-frame sequences with V and J called. These copies leave out some clones; in studies compared against another copy, an unresolved V gene accounts for under half, and the cause of the remainder is not known. The sample table holds around 250,000 clones, of which roughly 91% were seen once. Clones ranked in the top ten supply approximately 4.1% of the sample. The specimen was PBMCs or T cells enriched from blood (not recorded which). These TCRs come from a woman in her twenties or thirties who had recovered from COVID-19.

The gene calls are TRBV7-2 and TRBJ1-1; possible D gene TRBD1, 5 bases. The V end lost 5 bases, the J end lost 0 bases, and 22 bases lay between the germline ends. Germline values: CDR1 SGHTA, CDR2 FQGNSA. CDR3 length equals 18 residues. CDR3 loop: CASSAQPPLQVMNTEAFF. CDR3 bases: TGTGCCAGCAGCGCTCAACCCCCTCTACAGGTAATGAACACTGAAGCTTTCTTT.

The table lists this clone with a few counts. The chain couples TRBV12-3 or TRBV12-4 to TRBJ2-5; maybe TRBD2 (6 bases). Trimming took 3 bases from V and 4 from J, leaving 9 bases between them. The CDR3 sequence is 13 residues long. The CDR3 nucleotides read TGTGCCAGCAGTTTTAGAGCGGGAGAGACCCAGTACTTC. The encoded protein is CASSFRAGETQYF.

The CDR3 region is CASSTAGVANTGELFF. In DNA form, the CDR3 reads TGCGCCAGCAGCACAGCGGGAGTGGCGAACACCGGGGAGCTGTTTTTT. The V call is TRBV5-1, the J call TRBJ2-2, with 8 nucleotides matching TRBD2. V trimming: 4 bases; J trimming: 0 bases; junction bases outside the gene matches: 5. Germline V gives CDR1 SGHRS, CDR2 YFSETQ. This CDR3 region has 16 residues.

The chain links TRBV19 to TRBJ1-4; 7 nucleotides align to TRBD1. Germline CDR1 reads LNHDA; CDR2 reads SQIVND (reference sequence). The junction had 4 bases not matched to a gene; V was cut back by 4 bases and J by 8 bases. CDR3 length equals 13 residues. The CDR3 DNA is TGTGCCAGTAGTAGGACAGGAGGAGAAAAACTGTTTTTT. This gives the protein CASSRTGGEKLFF.

This clone occurred once. The chain uses TRBV5-6 and TRBJ2-2; the match to TRBD2 covers 11 bases. Trimming at V came to 4 bases and at J to 0 bases, leaving 5 bases not matched to a gene. CDR3 length: 17 amino acids. Germline lookup yields CDR1 SGHDT and CDR2 YYEEEE. The CDR3 reads CASSPGLAVTNTGELFF. The CDR3 nucleotides read TGTGCCAGCAGCCCGGGACTAGCGGTCACGAACACCGGGGAGCTGTTTTTT. Full variable domain (missing parts from reference TRBV5-6 and TRBJ2-2): DAGVTQSPTHLIKTRGQQVTLRCSPKSGHDTVSWYQQALGQGPQFIFQYYEEEERQRGNFPDRFSGHQFPNYSSELNVNALLLGDSALYLCASSPGLAVTNTGELFFGEGSRLTVL.

J is TRBJ1-1 and V is TRBV28; possible D gene TRBD1, 6 bases. Germline CDR1 is MDHEN and CDR2 is SYDVKM. Trimming cost V 7 bases and J 5 bases, with 11 bases left between them. CDR3 length equals 12 residues. CDR3 sequence: CASMVTGTEAFF. The CDR3, as DNA: TGTGCCAGCATGGTAACAGGGACTGAAGCTTTCTTT.

The chain joins TRBV19 to TRBJ1-5, with D maybe TRBD1 (5 bases). The germline V and J ends were trimmed by 0 bases and 5 bases, with 11 bases remaining between them. This CDR3 has 15 residues. Germline V gives CDR1 LNHDA, CDR2 SQIVND (reference sequence). CDR3 DNA sequence: TGTGCCAGTAGTATAGAGGGGGGGATTCATCAGCCCCAGCATTTT. Translated, it gives CASSIEGGIHQPQHF.

The chain employs TRBV5-5 and TRBJ2-5; 8 nucleotides line up with TRBD2. The trim removed 4 bases at V and 4 bases at J, leaving 3 bases unmatched. CDR3 length: 13 residues. Germline V lookup: CDR1 SGHKS, CDR2 YYEKEE (reference sequence). The CDR3 bases are TGTGCCAGCAGCGGAGGGACTAGAGAGACCCAGTACTTC. This sequence encodes CASSGGTRETQYF. The whole variable domain, remainder taken from reference TRBV5-5 and TRBJ2-5, is DAGVTQSPTHLIKTRGQQVTLRCSPISGHKSVSWYQQVLGQGPQFIFQYYEKEERGRGNFPDRFSARQFPNYSSELNVNALLLGDSALYLCASSGGTRETQYFGPGTRLLVL.

The rearrangement joins TRBV14 to TRBJ2-7; TRBD1 agrees at 9 bases. V dropped 1 base and J dropped 4; count of bases not matched to a gene: 5. The germline V gene has CDR1 SGHDN and CDR2 FVKESK. This CDR3 comprises 15 residues. The CDR3 sequence: CASSQARDRDYEQYF. The CDR3 region has the DNA TGTGCCAGCAGCCAAGCCCGGGACAGGGATTACGAGCAGTACTTC. Together with reference TRBV14 and TRBJ2-7, the CDR3 gives the full variable domain: EAGVTQFPSHSVIEKGQTVTLRCDPISGHDNLYWYRRVMGKEIKFLLHFVKESKQDESGMPNNRFLAERTGGTYSTLKVQPAELEDSGVYFCASSQARDRDYEQYFGPGTRLTVT.